Sequencing of this T cell receptor (beta chain) was carried out in a study of T cell clonality in common variable immunodeficiency (dated by TCRdb to between 2014 and 2016). Paper-wide results and their limitations: TCRbeta clonality was higher in CVID subjects than in healthy controls (t-test p = 0.018), and the increase was most characteristic of about a third of subjects. Correlations of repertoire features with clinical complications were constrained by heterogeneity among patients within the CVID cohort. Healthy controls shared more TCRbeta clones with each other than CVID subjects shared among themselves (p < 0.0001). It was noted by the authors that sequencing of the repertoires of T cell subpopulations would be needed to clarify the cause of the increased clonality in CVID. Even though DNA input was the same, control samples had an average of approximately 82,000 unique sequences each, compared with approximately 32,000 in CVID samples. CVID TCRbeta sequences reportedly showed fewer deletions and N-nucleotide insertions and lacked highly modified clones with 13 or more V deletions.

About this clone: Its binding antigen is unknown. The read terminates 3 residues ahead of where the CDR3 ends, so the germline J gene completes it.

Most CVID patients and most healthy controls were of Caucasian heritage. Heparinized peripheral whole blood samples of about 4.5 to 8.5 ml were collected from each donor. Genomic DNA from adults with common variable immune deficiency (CVID) and from healthy adult controls was used to sequence TCRbeta CDR3 repertoires. The control group comprised some 22 healthy adult volunteers, roughly 12 female and roughly ten male, aged roughly 23 to 70 years with a mean age of approximately 35. Diluted blood was density-centrifuged over Hypaque 1077 or Ficoll-Paque to isolate peripheral blood mononuclear cells. Genomic DNA was extracted from unsorted mononuclear cells by Qiagen column purification or by a centrifugation-based method. The CDR3 spans 18 residues, from the cysteine through the phenylalanine. The DNA covers only part of the CDR3, 45 bases in frame from base 1. The germline V gene supplies CDR1 WSHSY and CDR2 SAAADI.

For sequencing input, CVID and control samples contributed equivalent amounts of genomic DNA. For every sample, a 60 bp segment covering the rearranged TCRbeta CDR3 region was amplified and then sequenced. The immunoSEQ assay, a bias-corrected multiplex PCR with high-throughput sequencing, was employed for TCRbeta amplification. The study's processing was this. Every unique nucleotide sequence was considered a clone and was annotated with V, D and J genes, copy number and frequency. Sequences were labeled productive if in frame, and non-productive if out of frame or containing stop codons. Clonality was calculated from Shannon's entropy as previously described. The predicted amino acid sequences of productive clones were used to derive mean CDR3 Kyte-Doolittle hydropathy. Scaled V gene usage was hierarchically clustered using Manhattan distance and complete linkage with the R hclust function. Sharing of clones by CDR3 amino acid sequence was evaluated through resampling of 12 repertoires per group over 100 rounds. Repertoires were searched for 70 published EBV-specific and about 250 published CMV-specific TCRbeta sequences. A couple of CVID samples that yielded fewer than 10,000 sequences were excluded from the analysis, so 42 CVID repertoires were retained. Drawn from immuneACCESS, this table holds only the in-frame rearrangements with V and J called that TCRdb kept. Clones are partly lost; checked studies trace under half to an unresolved V gene and leave the rest unexplained. The V and J calls and clone size were taken over from that table, and D and trimming were inferred from the DNA. The data for this sample show around 57,000 clones, each detected more than once. Clones ranked in the top ten supply 5.4% of the sample.

Sequencing was carried out using peripheral blood mononuclear cells. The receptor was isolated from a person aged 18 to 75 in good health. The rearrangement combines TRBV10-2 with TRBJ1-2; 8 bases in between match TRBD1. CDR3 DNA (partial): TGCGCCAGCAGTGAGATTTGGGCAGGGGGCGGCCTCGATAGGGGC. This gives the protein CASSEIWAGGGLDRG. The complete CDR3 protein is CASSEIWAGGGLDRGYTF.